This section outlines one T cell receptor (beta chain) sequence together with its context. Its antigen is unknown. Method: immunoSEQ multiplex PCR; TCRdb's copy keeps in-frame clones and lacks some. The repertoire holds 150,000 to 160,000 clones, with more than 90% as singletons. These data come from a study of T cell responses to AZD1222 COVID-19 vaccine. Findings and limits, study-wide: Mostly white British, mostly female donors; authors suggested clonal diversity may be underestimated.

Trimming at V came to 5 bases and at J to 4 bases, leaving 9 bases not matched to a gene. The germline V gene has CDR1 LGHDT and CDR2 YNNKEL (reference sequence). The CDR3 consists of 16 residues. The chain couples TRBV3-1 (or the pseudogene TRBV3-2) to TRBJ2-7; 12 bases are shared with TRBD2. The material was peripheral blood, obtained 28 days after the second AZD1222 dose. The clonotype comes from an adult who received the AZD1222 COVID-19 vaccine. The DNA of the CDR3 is TGTGCCAGCAGCTTGGCCACTAGCGGGGGGCAGTACGAGCAGTACTTC. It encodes CASSLATSGGQYEQYF.